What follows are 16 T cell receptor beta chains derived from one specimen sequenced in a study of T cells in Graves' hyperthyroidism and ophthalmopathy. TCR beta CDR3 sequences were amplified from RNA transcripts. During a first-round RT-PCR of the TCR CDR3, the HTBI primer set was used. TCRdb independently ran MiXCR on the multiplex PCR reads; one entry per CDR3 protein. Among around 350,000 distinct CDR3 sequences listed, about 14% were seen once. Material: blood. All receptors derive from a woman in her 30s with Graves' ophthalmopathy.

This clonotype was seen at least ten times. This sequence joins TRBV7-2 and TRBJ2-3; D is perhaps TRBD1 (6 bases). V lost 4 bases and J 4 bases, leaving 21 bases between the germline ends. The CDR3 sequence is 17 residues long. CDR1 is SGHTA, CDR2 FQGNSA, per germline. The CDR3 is CASSSRPPDSFADTQYF. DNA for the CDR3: TGTGCCAGCAGCTCCCGTCCTCCGGACAGTTTTGCAGATACGCAGTATTTT.

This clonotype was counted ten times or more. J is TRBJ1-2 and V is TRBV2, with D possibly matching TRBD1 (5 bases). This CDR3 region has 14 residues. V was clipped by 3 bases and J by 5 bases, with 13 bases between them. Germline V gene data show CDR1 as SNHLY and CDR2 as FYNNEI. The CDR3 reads CASSDPPGKYGYTF. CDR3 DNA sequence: TGTGCCAGCAGTGACCCCCCAGGGAAATATGGCTACACCTTC.

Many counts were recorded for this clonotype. The DNA for the CDR3 is TGTGCCAGCAGCGAAGGAGTGGCTTTCACTGAAGCTTTCTTT. Translating it yields CASSEGVAFTEAFF. The genes are TRBV11-2 and TRBJ1-1; D gene uncertain. This CDR3 spans 14 amino acids. Germline lookup yields CDR1 SGHAT and CDR2 FQNNGV. V was trimmed by 5 bases and J by 4 bases, leaving 14 bases between them. Full variable domain (missing parts from reference TRBV11-2 and TRBJ1-1): EAGVAQSPRYKIIEKRQSVAFWCNPISGHATLYWYQQILGQGPKLLIQFQNNGVVDDSQLPKDRFSAERLKGVDSTLKIQPAKLEDSAVYLCASSEGVAFTEAFFGQGTRLTVV.

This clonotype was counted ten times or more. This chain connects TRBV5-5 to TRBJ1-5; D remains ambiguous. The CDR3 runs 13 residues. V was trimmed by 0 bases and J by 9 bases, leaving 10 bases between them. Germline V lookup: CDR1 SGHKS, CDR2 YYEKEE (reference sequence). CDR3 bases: TGTGCCAGCAGCTTGGTAGTCGGGCGGCCCCAGCATTTT. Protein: CASSLVVGRPQHF.

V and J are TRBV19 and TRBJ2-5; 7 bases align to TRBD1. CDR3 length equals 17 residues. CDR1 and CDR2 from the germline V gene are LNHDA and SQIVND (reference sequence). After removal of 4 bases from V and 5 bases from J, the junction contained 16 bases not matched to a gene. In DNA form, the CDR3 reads TGTGCCAGTAGTACCACCAGGGGACAGTCAAGCAGGGAGACCCAGTACTTC. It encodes CASSTTRGQSSRETQYF.

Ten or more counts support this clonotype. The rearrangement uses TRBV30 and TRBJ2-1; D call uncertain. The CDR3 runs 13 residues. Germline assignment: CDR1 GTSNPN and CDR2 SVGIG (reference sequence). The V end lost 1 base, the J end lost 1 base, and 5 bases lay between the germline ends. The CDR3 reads CAWSDSSYNEQFF. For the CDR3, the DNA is TGTGCCTGGAGTGATAGTTCCTACAATGAGCAGTTCTTC.

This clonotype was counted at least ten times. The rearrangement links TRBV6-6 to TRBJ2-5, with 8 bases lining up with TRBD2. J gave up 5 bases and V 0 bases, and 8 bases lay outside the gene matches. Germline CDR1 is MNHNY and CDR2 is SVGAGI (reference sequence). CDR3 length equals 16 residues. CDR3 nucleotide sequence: TGTGCCAGCAGTTACTCATCGGGGGGGGCCCGGGAGACCCAGTACTTC. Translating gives CASSYSSGGARETQYF.

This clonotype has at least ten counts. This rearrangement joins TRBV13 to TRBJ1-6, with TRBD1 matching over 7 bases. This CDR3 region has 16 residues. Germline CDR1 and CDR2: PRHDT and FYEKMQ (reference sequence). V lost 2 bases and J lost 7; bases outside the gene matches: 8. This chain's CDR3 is CASSLSFGTANSPLHF. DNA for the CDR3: TGTGCCAGCAGCTTAAGTTTCGGGACAGCCAATTCACCCCTCCACTTT.

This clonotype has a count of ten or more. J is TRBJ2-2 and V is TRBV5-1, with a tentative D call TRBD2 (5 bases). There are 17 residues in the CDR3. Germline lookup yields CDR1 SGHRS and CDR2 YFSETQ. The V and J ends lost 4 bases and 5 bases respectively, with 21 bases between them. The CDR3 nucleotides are TGCGCCAGCAGCCAACTAGGCGTCGGGATCTCTACCGGGGAGCTGTTTTTT. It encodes CASSQLGVGISTGELFF.

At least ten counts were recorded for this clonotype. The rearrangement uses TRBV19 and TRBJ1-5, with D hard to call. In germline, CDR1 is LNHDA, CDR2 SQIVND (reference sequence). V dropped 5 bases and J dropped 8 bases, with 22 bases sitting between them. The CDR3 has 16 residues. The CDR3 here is CASSPSGFQLYKPQHF. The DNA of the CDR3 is TGTGCCAGTAGTCCGTCAGGATTCCAACTCTACAAGCCCCAGCATTTT.

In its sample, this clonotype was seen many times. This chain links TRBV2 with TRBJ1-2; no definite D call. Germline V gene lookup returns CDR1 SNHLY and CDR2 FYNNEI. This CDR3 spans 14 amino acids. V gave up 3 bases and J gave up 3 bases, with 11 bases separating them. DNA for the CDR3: TGTGCCAGCAGTGAGTTGGGGAGTTACTATGGCTACACCTTC. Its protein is CASSELGSYYGYTF. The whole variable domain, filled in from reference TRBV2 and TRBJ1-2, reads EPEVTQTPSHQVTQMGQEVILRCVPISNHLYFYWYRQILGQKVEFLVSFYNNEISEKSEIFDDQFSVERPDGSNFTLKIRSTKLEDSAMYFCASSELGSYYGYTFGSGTRLTVV.

For the CDR3, the DNA is TGTGCCAGCACGGGGGGGATAGCGGGAGGTGGCGAAGAGCAGTACTTC. Protein product: CASTGGIAGGGEEQYF. The chain is built from TRBV2 and TRBJ2-7; 10 positions match TRBD2. CDR1 SNHLY and CDR2 FYNNEI come from the germline V gene. V shed 7 bases and J 7 bases; nucleotides not matched to a gene: 16. This CDR3 contains 16 residues. The full variable domain, its missing parts supplied by reference TRBV2 and TRBJ2-7, is EPEVTQTPSHQVTQMGQEVILRCVPISNHLYFYWYRQILGQKVEFLVSFYNNEISEKSEIFDDQFSVERPDGSNFTLKIRSTKLEDSAMYFCASTGGIAGGGEEQYFGPGTRLTVT.

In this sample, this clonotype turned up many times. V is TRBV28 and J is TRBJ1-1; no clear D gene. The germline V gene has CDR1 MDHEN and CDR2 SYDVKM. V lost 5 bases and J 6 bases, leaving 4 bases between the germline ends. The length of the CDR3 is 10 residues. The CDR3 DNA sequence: TGTGCCAGCAGTGGGTCTGAAGCTTTCTTT. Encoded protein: CASSGSEAFF.

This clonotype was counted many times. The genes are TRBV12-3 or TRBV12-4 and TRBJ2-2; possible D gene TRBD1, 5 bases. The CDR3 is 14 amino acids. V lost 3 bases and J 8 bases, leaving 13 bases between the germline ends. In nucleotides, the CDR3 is TGTGCCAGCAGTTTCAGACAGCTGAGTGGGGAGCTGTTTTTT. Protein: CASSFRQLSGELFF.

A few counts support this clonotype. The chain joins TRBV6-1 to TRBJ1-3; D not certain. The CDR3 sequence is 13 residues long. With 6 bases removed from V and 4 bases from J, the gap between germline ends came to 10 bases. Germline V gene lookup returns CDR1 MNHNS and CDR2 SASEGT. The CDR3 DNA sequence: TGTGCCAGCAGCAAAGACACGGGAAACACCATATATTTT. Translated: CASSKDTGNTIYF.

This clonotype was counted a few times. CDR3 region: CASSQLSWDGYTF. Here the CDR3 DNA reads TGCGCCAGCAGCCAACTTTCCTGGGATGGCTACACCTTC. This chain connects TRBV4-1 to TRBJ1-2; no clear D. The CDR3 extends over 13 amino acids. The V gene's germline CDR1 is MGHRA and CDR2 YSYEKL. The V end lost 2 bases, the J end lost 6 bases, and 10 bases lay between the germline ends.